This TCR beta chain came from a study of cytomegalovirus exposure and HLA in healthy donors (dated by TCRdb to 2016 to 2017). A note on the overall study: According to an earlier analysis of 587 of the donors, some 170 million T cells yielded 117 million unique TCR beta sequences and roughly 280 Gb of sequence data. The number of donors typed differed by locus, with 629-630 for A, B, C, DRB1 and DQB1, over 500 for DQA1, 606 for DPA1, and over 400 for DPB1. The study was designed to test whether signatures of past pathogen exposure could be identified by cataloging public T cell receptors. A later genetic analysis took genome-wide SNP genotypes for 398 of the 666 donors and used that subset as a discovery cohort. All discovery cohort repertoires had been generated using a single sequencing platform. A later analysis re-analyzed previously published TCR beta repertoires from 650 to 800 donors and added high-resolution HLA genotyping to study TCR occurrence patterns. The study used immunosequencing to profile the T cell repertoires of 666 subjects and linked those repertoires to cytomegalovirus serostatus. Among around 400 genotyped donors of the cohort, an average of about 240,000 unique TCR beta nucleotide sequences was sequenced per donor, of which about 19% were non-productive. High-throughput TCR immunosequencing, statistical association of individual TCRs with disease status, and machine learning were combined to predict cytomegalovirus infection status. The genetic ancestry cluster associated with self-reported Caucasian donors included 65% to 90% of the approximately 430 genotyped donors. Rather than drawing on any new phenotypic data, the later analysis identified candidate immune exposures from TCR beta sequences and the way those sequences occurred across donors. Because of strong linkage in the cohort, roughly five DR-DQ haplotypes were treated as single units for association and clustering. HLA typing included class I and class II loci at four-digit resolution. Along with the roughly 610-subject first cohort, a separate validation cohort of roughly 110 different subjects was used. Donor age, sex, ethnicity and CMV serostatus were compiled alongside the repertoire data. An earlier analysis of approximately 580 of the donors used high-throughput TCR beta sequencing to judge whether each TCR beta V gene segment behaved as functional or pseudogenic. About 280 gigabases of sequencing data and roughly 80 million unique TCR sequences made up an early release that covered around 640 HLA-typed donors.

Looking up the germline V gene yields CDR1 SNHLY and CDR2 FYNNEI. V lost 8 bases and J lost 5 bases; the stretch between them is 16 bases long. Including cysteine and phenylalanine, the CDR3 has 15 amino acids. The retained sequence is limited to the CDR3, 45 bases, with the frame set at the first base. The cohort was made up of around 720 healthy bone marrow donors. At the time of sampling, every cohort member was nominally healthy, though immune exposures that went unrecorded were likely present. The donor tested CMV seronegative, placing the donor among the roughly 350 seronegative members of the cohort. A peripheral blood sample was provided by each donor, and peripheral blood mononuclear cells were used for TCR beta sequencing. The Qiagen DNeasy Blood Extraction Kit was used to extract genomic DNA from the blood cell samples. The library was prepared using the immunoSEQ multiplex PCR assay. The multiplex PCR relied on a mix of 60 forward primers for TCR Vbeta segments and 13 reverse primers for TCR Jbeta segments. A multiplex PCR assay on genomic DNA amplified the CDR3 region of rearranged TCR beta genes. The Illumina HiSeq System was used to sequence the amplified TCR beta libraries as 87-base-pair reads. The paper's data handling went like this. A later analysis counted around 72 million unique TCR beta chains across the 650 to 700 repertoires, and 9 million to 14 million of these chains were shared by at least two donors. Raw reads were error-corrected and collapsed into unique sequences with a nearest-neighbor algorithm that merged closely related sequences to remove PCR and sequencing errors. Alignment of CDR3 sequences to IMGT reference sequences was used to assign V, D and J gene segments. For a sequence to be retained, at least a six-nucleotide match to both a V gene segment and a J gene segment was required. A rearrangement counted as productive if the CDR3 had no stop codons and remained in frame with V and J, and every other rearrangement counted as non-productive. Following IMGT convention, CDR3 was defined as the stretch from the second conserved V-encoded cysteine up to the conserved J-encoded phenylalanine. The earlier analysis of 587 of the donors excluded any sequence lacking an unambiguous match to a single V gene segment. In an earlier analysis of 587 of the donors, V segments were called functional above 56.7% productive rearrangements and were called segregating when the between-donor standard deviation exceeded 5%. A statistical classification framework was built for diagnosing cytomegalovirus status from the catalog of TCR beta chain sequences. V and J gene assignment, in a later analysis, came from comparing TCR nucleotide sequences with IMGT/GENE-DB human TR gene sequences. The TCRdist pipeline was used in a later analysis to assign CDR3 sequences and most-parsimonious VDJ recombination scenarios. In a later analysis, every TCR beta chain was defined by the combination of its CDR3 amino acid sequence and its V-gene family, and reads without a unique V-gene family were dropped. In a later analysis, 550 to 650 highly shared, low-generation-probability nucleotide sequences were removed to address suspected cross-contamination and a sequencing artifact. In a later analysis, a clonal expansion index for each public chain was calculated from normalized within-repertoire ranks of inferred template counts. In a later analysis, generation probabilities were computed with a VDJ recombination model fitted to out-of-frame rearrangements, and the resulting probabilities were checked against IGoR. A later analysis scored TCR-TCR, TCR-HLA and TCR-CMV co-occurrence with hypergeometric tests, applying a repertoire-size bias correction to TCR pairs. In a later analysis, false discovery rates were estimated by permuting HLA or CMV assignments 20 times. A later analysis grouped co-occurring TCRs with DBSCAN, adding TCRdist sequence similarity when clustering within HLA-allele-positive subsets. Repertoires with fewer than 30,000 or more than 120,000 public chains, plus five repertoires with anomalous nucleotide sharing, were excluded from co-occurrence clustering. Sourced from immuneACCESS, this table was stored by TCRdb with only in-frame sequences that have V and J called. A share of the clones is absent; for the studies checked, an unresolved V gene accounts for under half, and the remainder has no known explanation. Clone size and V and J calls were adopted from that table, with D and trimming inferred from the DNA. This sample lists 120,000 to 150,000 clones; around 77% were detected once. The ten largest clones take up 4.9% of the sample.

Remarks on this clone: No antigen is known for it. Base quality data are lacking; no much larger clone is found one base away.

General conclusions and limits of the study: A cluster of highly shared sequence variants was judged likely to be a technical artifact of the sequencing pipeline. In a later analysis, HLA-associated TCR beta chains were found to be more clonally expanded and to have lower generation probabilities than equally common non-associated chains. The study gave a list of over 150 TCR beta chains associated with cytomegalovirus. The cohort was sequenced for TCR beta chains only, and without alpha or paired-chain data the features that could be detected were limited. An association between a missense DCLRE1C variant and V-gene and J-gene trimming of TCR beta chains was found in a later genetic analysis and replicated in an independent cohort. At a false discovery rate of 0.05, a later analysis linked roughly 17,000 TCR beta sequences to specific HLA alleles. When HLA alleles, especially DR and DQ, strongly co-occurred, attributing TCR associations to individual alleles was difficult. Because counts were too low, roughly 16 rarely observed V segments, including chromosome 9 orphons, were left out of the earlier analysis of a few hundred of the donors. A later analysis found that most CMV-associated TCR beta chains appeared HLA-restricted, with HLA associations seemingly driven largely by CMV exposure. A further reported finding was that TCR beta sequences accurately predicted the HLA-A and HLA-B alleles for most subjects in the first cohort. A later analysis found that TCR association rates varied across HLA loci, with DRB1 alleles showing the most associated TCRs and HLA-C alleles the fewest. For the cohort, immune exposure information was limited to CMV serostatus. Roughly uniform sequencing depth across donors was assumed in presence/absence analyses, although this assumption may not hold. It was suggested by the authors that the approach could potentially be generalized to other disease states and immunological phenotypes. In an earlier analysis of about 540 of the donors, most TCR beta V segments were observed in productive rearrangements about 87% or about 30% of the time, broadly matching IMGT annotations. In a later genetic analysis, fewer N-insertions in productive TCRs were reported among donors in an Asian-associated ancestry cluster than the roughly 640-donor mean. The classifier was reported to diagnose cytomegalovirus status with high specificity and sensitivity in both the original and validation cohorts. In vitro tests confirmed that a few of the cytomegalovirus-associated TCR beta chains recognize cytomegalovirus antigens. Because HLA typing was unavailable for some donors at each locus, only the typed subset was used in association tests. Because the 87-base-pair reads could not distinguish some IMGT-functional V segments, including TRBV6-2 and TRBV6-3, those segments were excluded. Correlated functional status among segregating V segments might be attributable to linkage disequilibrium, but an unknown experimental factor could not be ruled out. Most TCR sequences were seen in very few donors, while some public TCRs were found in many individuals. A later analysis reported that several top co-occurrence clusters appeared linked to parvovirus B19, influenza, CMV and Epstein-Barr virus.

Sequenced sample: PBMCs. The rearranged chain carries TRBV2 and TRBJ1-6; no confident D gene assignment can be made. This clonotype originated in a woman in her 50s in good health and CMV-seronegative. The nucleotides read TGTGCCAGCCCTCTGGGGAGTGTCGATAATTCACCCCTCCACTTT. Translated, it gives CASPLGSVDNSPLHF.